A selection of T cell receptor beta chains follows, all from one sample in a study of T cell repertoires in cytomegalovirus infection. Antigens for these TCRs are unknown. Each CDR3 protein is one row after TCRdb ran MiXCR on the reads. The table records roughly 800,000 distinct CDR3 sequences, roughly 28% of them present only once. Sequenced here: cultured CD8+ T cells from PBMCs, sampled from culture after CMV antigen stimulation. These receptors originate from a human donor in good health (CMV status not recorded). Some clones in this sample may be carry-over from other donors' samples. Both conserved end residues are part of each CDR3. Each record gives: D gene, V gene, J gene, clone size, CDR3 DNA, CDR3 protein. D genes are given only for firm matches. Clone size is stated in some rows and not others, as once, few, many or a class when expanded.

>NA|TRBV6-6|TRBJ1-3|few
TGTGCCAGTGGGAATCCCCGCTCTGGAAACACCATATATTTT
CASGNPRSGNTIYF
>NA|TRBV19|TRBJ2-5|NA
TGTGCCAGTAGTATAACAGACGGTGAGACCCAGTACTTC
CASSITDGETQYF
>NA|TRBV29-1|TRBJ2-5|NA
TGCAGCGTTGACACTGGGGGCGAGACCCAGTACTTC
CSVDTGGETQYF
>NA|TRBV4-2|TRBJ2-3|NA
TGTGCCAGCAGCCAGGCGGTCATGCGGGGTACGACAGATACGCAGTATTTT
CASSQAVMRGTTDTQYF
>TRBD2|TRBV7-2|TRBJ2-1|many
TGTGCCAGCAGATTACCGGGACTAGCGGGGGGGCCTAACAATGAGCAGTTCTTC
CASRLPGLAGGPNNEQFF
>NA|TRBV5-4|TRBJ1-2|NA
TGTGCCAGCACGCTGCGGTTAAGCTATGGCTACACCTTC
CASTLRLSYGYTF
>TRBD1|TRBV6-5|TRBJ2-2|NA
TGTGCCAGCAGTACGGGACAGGGCCACGCATTGAACACCGGGGAGCTGTTTTTT
CASSTGQGHALNTGELFF
>TRBD1|TRBV2|TRBJ2-7|few
TGTGCCAGCAGTGATAGTGACAGGGCCTACGAGCAGTACTTC
CASSDSDRAYEQYF
>TRBD2|TRBV6-5|TRBJ2-2|few
TGTGCCAGCAGTTACTCGAGCAATAGCGGGACCACCGGGGAGCTGTTTTTT
CASSYSSNSGTTGELFF
>NA|TRBV27|TRBJ1-1|NA
TGTGCCAGCAGTCTCCTCAGTGGGAACACTGAAGCTTTCTTT
CASSLLSGNTEAFF
>NA|TRBV12-3/TRBV12-4|TRBJ1-2|few
TGTGCCAGCAGTCCCGGGACGGTTAATGGCTACACCTTC
CASSPGTVNGYTF
>NA|TRBV6-2/TRBV6-3|TRBJ1-2|NA
TGTGCCAGCAGTTTGGGACGTCTGTCCTATGGCTACACCTTC
CASSLGRLSYGYTF
>NA|TRBV5-6|TRBJ1-5|NA
TGTGCCAGCAGCGGGGGACTCGGTAATCAGCCCCAGCATTTT
CASSGGLGNQPQHF
>NA|TRBV5-5|TRBJ1-2|NA
TGTGCCAGCAGCTTGGGAGACCCCATAGAATACACCTTC
CASSLGDPIEYTF
>NA|TRBV6-6|TRBJ1-1|NA
TGTGCCAGCAGTTCCCACGCAGAATACCATGGGGGTACTGAAGCTTTCTTT
CASSSHAEYHGGTEAFF
>TRBD1|TRBV7-3|TRBJ2-1|few
TGTGCCAGCAGCCATTGGCGGCAGGGGGCCAATGAGCAGTTCTTC
CASSHWRQGANEQFF
>NA|TRBV28|TRBJ2-3|few
TGTGCCAGCAGTTTCCTCGGCTTAATGAGAGCTTCAGATACGCAGTATTTT
CASSFLGLMRASDTQYF
>TRBD1|TRBV5-6|TRBJ2-1|NA
TGTGCCAGCAGCTTTAGGACAGGGGAATATGAGCAGTTCTTC
CASSFRTGEYEQFF
>NA|TRBV6-5|TRBJ1-2|few
TGTGCCAGCAGTGACGCGTTCTACGGTGGGATAAGTGGCTACACCTTC
CASSDAFYGGISGYTF